This T cell receptor beta chain was identified during a study of blood T cell repertoires in COVID-19. As for the study in general: The study drew acute and convalescent COVID-19 samples from the United States, Italy and Spain. The analysed material was cDNA or gDNA that came from T cells, B-cell-depleted T cells, or PBMCs.

Under the authors' procedure: Cell counts per sample came from amplifying reference gene primers. The method was immunoSEQ multiplex PCR; TCRdb's version includes in-frame clones alone and lacks a portion of them. That table furnishes V, J and clone size, whereas the DNA furnished D and trimming. The sample carries fewer than 250,000 clones, 82% recorded once. This CDR3 has 12 amino acids. Trimming pared 4 bases from V and 17 bases from J, leaving 16 bases between. Germline lookup yields CDR1 SGHKS and CDR2 YYEKEE (reference sequence). The receptor's source is a woman in her 40s with acute or convalescent COVID-19. Material: peripheral blood. The V gene is TRBV5-5, the J gene TRBJ1-6; TRBD1 is a possible D gene (6 bases). CDR3 sequence reads: CASSGTGYLVHF. The CDR3 DNA reads TGTGCCAGCAGCGGAACAGGGTATCTGGTCCACTTT.